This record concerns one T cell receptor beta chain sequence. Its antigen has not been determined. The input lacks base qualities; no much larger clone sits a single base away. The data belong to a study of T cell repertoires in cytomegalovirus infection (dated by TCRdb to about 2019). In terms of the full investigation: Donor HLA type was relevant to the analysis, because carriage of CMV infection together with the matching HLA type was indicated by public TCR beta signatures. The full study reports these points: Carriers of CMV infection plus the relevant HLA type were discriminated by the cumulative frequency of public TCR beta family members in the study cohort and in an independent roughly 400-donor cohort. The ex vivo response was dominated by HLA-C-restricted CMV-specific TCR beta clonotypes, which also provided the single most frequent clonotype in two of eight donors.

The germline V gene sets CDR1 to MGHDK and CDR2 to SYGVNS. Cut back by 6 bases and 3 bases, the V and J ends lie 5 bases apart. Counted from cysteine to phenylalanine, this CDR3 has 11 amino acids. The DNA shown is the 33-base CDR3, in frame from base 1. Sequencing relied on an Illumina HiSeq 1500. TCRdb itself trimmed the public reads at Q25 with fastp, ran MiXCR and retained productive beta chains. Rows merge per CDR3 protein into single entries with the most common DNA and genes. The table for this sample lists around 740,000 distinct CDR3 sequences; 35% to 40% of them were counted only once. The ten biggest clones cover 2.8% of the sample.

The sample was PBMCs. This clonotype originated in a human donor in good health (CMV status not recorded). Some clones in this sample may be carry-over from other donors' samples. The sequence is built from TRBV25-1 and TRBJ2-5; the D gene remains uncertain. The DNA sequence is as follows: TGTGCCAGCAGCGCCGAAGAGACCCAGTACTTC. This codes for CASSAEETQYF.